Reported below is one T cell receptor (beta chain). The antigen it binds to is not known. There are no base qualities to consult, and no much larger clone falls within one base. This sample was taken from a study of blood T cell repertoires in COVID-19 (dated by TCRdb to about 2020). About the full investigation: The collaborator samples originated in the United States, Italy and Spain and spanned the acute and convalescent phases of COVID-19. The material from the prospective study consisted of cDNA or gDNA derived from T cells, B-cell-depleted T cells, or PBMCs. Deeply sampled blood TCRbeta repertoires from subjects exposed to, actively infected with, or recovered from COVID-19 were included in the dataset. A freely available public database, intended as a resource for researchers studying the immune response to SARS-CoV-2, is where the repertoires were released. The samples were drawn from the first 160 participants of the ongoing ImmuneRACE study and from 1,200 or so subjects provided by 6 global collaborators. Nearly every sample came with metadata listing a de-identified subject ID, COVID-19 status, age in years and sex. HLA class I and class II types, where available, came from metadata supplied by the sample provider rather than from assay-based typing. What the study reported, not specific to this receptor: The quantity of clinical and demographic metadata differed by source and by participant and was supplied without curation.

TCRbeta CDR3 regions were amplified from genomic DNA by means of the immunoSEQ Assay, a bias-controlled multiplex PCR. The authors' pipeline ran thus. Within the assay, amplification of reference gene primers was used to estimate how many nucleated cells each sample contained. To quantify the absolute abundance of each unique TCRbeta CDR3 rearrangement, sequence reads were collapsed and filtered. For each sample, productive Simpson clonality was calculated as the square root of Simpson's diversity index across productive rearrangements. TCRdb stores this immuneACCESS table with in-frame sequences only. Part of the clones is absent; in the studies checked, under half of the shortfall reflects unresolved V genes, and no reason is known for the rest. V, J and clone size are taken as reported in that table, and D and trimming were inferred from the DNA itself. This sample gives 30,000 to 45,000 clones in total; roughly 78% of them show up just once. In total, the top ten clones hold around 35% of the sample.

Whole blood was collected in K2EDTA tubes by collaborating institutions according to the institutions' own protocols. For TCRbeta analysis, collaborators shipped samples in one of three forms: frozen whole blood, isolated PBMCs, or DNA extracted from either of those sample types. The V and J ends are trimmed by 2 bases and 0 bases, leaving 11 bases between them. CDR1 and CDR2 are read off the germline V gene as MNHNS and SASEGT. Inclusive of the bounding cysteine and phenylalanine, the CDR3 is 16 residues long. The retained sequence is limited to the CDR3, 48 bases, with the frame set at the first base.

This receptor was taken from a man in his fifties or sixties with acute or convalescent COVID-19. The chain is made from TRBV6-1 and TRBJ2-4, with the D gene not confidently named. What was sequenced was peripheral blood. The CDR3 region: CASSEKLYLAKNIQYF. The sequenced DNA: TGTGCCAGCAGTGAAAAGCTCTACCTAGCCAAAAACATTCAGTACTTC.